The 13 T cell receptor beta chains below all came from one sample that was sequenced in a study of CD4 and CD8 cells across lung adenocarcinoma regions. MiXCR, applied by TCRdb to the PCR reads, yields one record per CDR3 protein. The sample has 3,500 to 5,000 distinct CDR3 sequences; 52% are singletons. Input material: CD4+ T cells from the center of a lung tumor. All receptors come from a female donor with lung adenocarcinoma. The CD4 and CD8 labels of this study may be unreliable.

The DNA of the CDR3 is TGCGCCAGCAGCCTTGACTACCAGGAATCCTACGAGCAGTACTTC. It translates to CASSLDYQESYEQYF. J is TRBJ2-1 and V is TRBV4-3; D might be TRBD2 (5 bases). Near its end, the DNA agrees better with TRBJ2-7, so the J call may be wrong. The CDR3 spans 15 residues. Germline lookup yields CDR1 LGHNA and CDR2 YSLEER.

The rearrangement joins TRBV5-1 to TRBJ2-1; D is unclear. From germline, CDR1 is SGHRS and CDR2 YFSETQ. CDR3 size: 13 residues. V was shortened by 0 bases and J by 6 bases, with 7 bases between the two germline ends. The CDR3 sequence: CASSLGPANEQFF. The CDR3 bases are TGCGCCAGCAGCTTGGGCCCCGCCAATGAGCAGTTCTTC.

This clonotype was picked up a small number of times. The CDR3 is CASSLGYGGEQFF. CDR3 DNA sequence: TGTGCCAGCAGCTTAGGCTACGGCGGTGAGCAGTTCTTC. This sequence joins TRBV7-2 and TRBJ2-1; D call uncertain. In germline, CDR1 is SGHTA, CDR2 FQGNSA. The germline V and J ends were trimmed by 1 base and 9 bases, with 10 bases remaining between them. CDR3 length: 13 residues.

The chain couples TRBV6-1 to TRBJ2-3; 13 nucleotides agree with TRBD2. The CDR3 is 16 residues long. V was pared by 6 bases and J by 4 bases, with 7 bases of the junction left unmatched. CDR1 MNHNS and CDR2 SASEGT come from the germline V gene. DNA of the CDR3: TGTGCCAGCAGGCCTACTAGCGGGAGGGCCGCAGATACGCAGTATTTT. The encoded protein is CASRPTSGRAADTQYF.

The chain employs TRBV7-8 and TRBJ2-1; 10 nucleotides match TRBD2. Germline-derived CDR1 and CDR2 are SGHVS and FQNEAQ. The CDR3 is 15 residues long. Trimming at V came to 7 bases and at J to 0 bases, leaving 3 bases not matched to a gene. The CDR3 loop reads CASIPSGSSYNEQFF. CDR3 sequence (DNA): TGTGCCAGCATCCCTAGCGGGAGCTCCTACAATGAGCAGTTCTTC. The whole variable domain, remainder taken from reference TRBV7-8 and TRBJ2-1, is GAGVSQSPRYKVAKRGQDVALRCDPISGHVSLFWYQQALGQGPEFLTYFQNEAQLDKSGLPSDRFFAERPEGSVSTLKIQRTQQEDSAVYLCASIPSGSSYNEQFFGPGTRLTVL.

The genes are TRBV7-9 and TRBJ2-5; 7 nucleotides line up with TRBD1. Trimming removed 6 bases from V and 1 base from J; junction bases left unmatched: 5. The germline V gene encodes CDR1 SEHNR and CDR2 FQNEAQ (reference sequence). This CDR3 has 14 residues. CDR3 in amino acids: CASSPDRVQETQYF. CDR3 nucleotide sequence: TGTGCCAGCAGTCCTGACAGGGTCCAAGAGACCCAGTACTTC.

In this sample, this clonotype is medium-sized. The V gene is TRBV6-1, the J gene TRBJ2-3; D remains ambiguous. CDR1 and CDR2 from the germline V gene are MNHNS and SASEGT. V shed 5 bases and J shed 2 bases, with 11 bases lying between them. The CDR3 loop spans 14 amino acids. The CDR3 sequence is CASSPDRVTDTQYF. The CDR3 bases are TGTGCCAGCAGTCCCGATCGGGTCACAGATACGCAGTATTTT.

In its sample, this clonotype ranks as medium-sized (0.01 to 0.1%). Given the absence of the conserved phenylalanine or tryptophan at the CDR3 end, a read error is likely. It is unclear where the CDR3 begins or ends on the DNA, so no DNA is shown, and the CDR3 is as TCRdb lists it. The rearrangement uses TRBV6-1 and TRBJ2-1; the table calls TRBD1, which could not be checked here. Germline CDR1 and CDR2: MNHNS and SASEGT. Termini included, the CDR3 measures 12 amino acids. The CDR3: CASSEAGWGTGV.

This chain connects TRBV27 to TRBJ2-1, with 10 bases aligning to TRBD2. Trimming cost V 5 bases and J 3 bases; bases outside gene matches: 7. Germline V gene data show CDR1 as MNHEY and CDR2 as SMNVEV (reference sequence). CDR3 length: 16 residues. The CDR3 protein is CASSPKLAGSYNEQFF. CDR3 coding DNA: TGTGCCAGCAGTCCCAAACTAGCGGGAAGCTACAATGAGCAGTTCTTC.

This clonotype was picked up a small number of times. This chain links TRBV4-1 with TRBJ2-7; 10 positions agree with TRBD2. This CDR3 region has 17 residues. With 0 bases clipped from V and 0 bases from J, the junction kept 5 bases outside the gene matches. Germline lookup yields CDR1 MGHRA and CDR2 YSYEKL. The CDR3 DNA is TGCGCCAGCAGCCAAGAAGGTAGCGGGAGGAGCTCCTACGAGCAGTACTTC. The encoded protein is CASSQEGSGRSSYEQYF.

The chain carries TRBV6-1 and TRBJ2-1; a weak D match, TRBD1 (5 bases). Germline V gene lookup returns CDR1 MNHNS and CDR2 SASEGT. CDR3 length: 15 residues. V lost 5 bases and J 5 bases, leaving 16 bases between the germline ends. The CDR3 reads CASSTRQRPNNEQFF. DNA of the CDR3: TGTGCCAGCAGTACGAGACAGAGACCAAACAATGAGCAGTTCTTC.

The chain carries TRBV6-1 and TRBJ2-3; D possibly corresponds to TRBD2 (5 bases). Near its end, the DNA agrees better with TRBJ2-7, so the J call may be wrong. CDR3 length: 14 residues. Germline CDR1 reads MNHNS; CDR2 reads SASEGT. The CDR3 protein is CASSGIVFPETQYF. In nucleotides, the CDR3 is TGTGCCAGCAGCGGGATCGTTTTTCCGGAGACGCAGTACTTC.

The chain has TRBV9 and TRBJ2-1, with TRBD2 as a possible D gene (6 bases). Germline lookup yields CDR1 SGDLS and CDR2 YYNGEE. Trimming took off 3 bases at V and 14 bases at J, with 18 bases between the two ends. This CDR3 has 13 residues. The CDR3 nucleotides read TGTGCCAGCAGCGCCGAGGGACTTCTGCCGGAGTTCTTC. Translation: CASSAEGLLPEFF.